The 21 T cell receptor beta chains below all came from one sample that was sequenced in a study of shared clonotypes between healthy human individuals. Here immunoSEQ multiplex PCR was the method, and the copy in TCRdb shows in-frame clones only, minus some. The table shows about 1.1 million clones, with 70% to 85% occurring only once. Sequencing used memory CD4+ T cells from PBMCs. Subset here: CD45RA-negative fraction. The source of these receptors is a man younger than 35 in good health. Some clones in this sample may be carry-over from other donors' samples.

The genes are TRBV5-4 and TRBJ2-6, with 7 bases matching TRBD1. V lost 1 base to trimming and J lost 7 bases; unmatched junction nucleotides: 5. CDR3 length: 15 residues. In germline, CDR1 is SGHNT, CDR2 YYREEE (reference sequence). The CDR3 region has the DNA TGTGCCAGCAGCTTGCGACAGGGCGGAGCCAACGTCCTGACTTTC. Amino acids: CASSLRQGGANVLTF.

CDR3 bases: TGTGCCAGCAGCGTCAGGGGGCGTTTGTCCTACAATGAGCAGTTCTTC. It is translated as CASSVRGRLSYNEQFF. The rearrangement uses TRBV5-6 and TRBJ2-1, with TRBD1 identical over 8 bases. This CDR3 spans 16 amino acids. Germline V gene lookup returns CDR1 SGHDT and CDR2 YYEEEE. J lost 1 base, V lost 4 bases, and 7 bases had no gene match.

V usage is TRBV28 and J usage is TRBJ2-7; D is possibly TRBD2 (5 bases). The V gene's germline CDR1 is MDHEN and CDR2 SYDVKM. This CDR3 comprises 12 residues. The V end lost 1 base, the J end lost 7 bases, and 8 bases lay between the germline ends. The CDR3 DNA sequence: TGTGCCAGCAGTTTATCGCCGGGGGAGCAGTACTTC. It specifies CASSLSPGEQYF. Filled out from reference TRBV28 and TRBJ2-7, the complete variable domain reads DVKVTQSSRYLVKRTGEKVFLECVQDMDHENMFWYRQDPGLGLRLIYFSYDVKMKEKGDIPEGYSVSREKKERFSLILESASTNQTSMYLCASSLSPGEQYFGPGTRLTVT.

With regard to this clone: Other DNA sequences of this sample code for an identical CDR3. The chain combines TRBV11-2 with TRBJ2-3; TRBD2 is a possible D gene (5 bases). Trimming took off 5 bases at V and 2 bases at J, with 8 bases between the two ends. Looked up from germline, CDR1 is SGHAT and CDR2 is FQNNGV. This CDR3 region has 13 residues. CDR3 amino acids: CASSRGSTDTQYF. CDR3 coding DNA: TGTGCCAGCAGCCGAGGGTCCACAGATACGCAGTATTTT.

The CDR3 is CASSLAGGGKDTGELFF. The DNA of the CDR3 is TGTGCCAGCAGCTTGGCTGGTGGGGGTAAGGACACCGGGGAGCTGTTTTTT. V gene TRBV5-6 combines with J gene TRBJ2-2, with D perhaps TRBD1 or TRBD2 (5 bases each). CDR1 and CDR2 from the germline V gene are SGHDT and YYEEEE. The CDR3 is 17 residues long. V lost 0 bases and J lost 3, with 15 bases in between.

The sample holds one count of this clone. The chain uses TRBV13 and TRBJ2-2; possibly TRBD1 for D (5 bases). Per the germline V gene, CDR1 is PRHDT and CDR2 is FYEKMQ (reference sequence). V was clipped by 4 bases and J by 5 bases, with 20 bases between them. There are 17 residues in the CDR3. The CDR3 reads CASSSSFLGRLTGELFF. CDR3 coding DNA: TGTGCCAGCAGCTCATCCTTTCTGGGGCGGTTGACCGGGGAGCTGTTTTTT.

The rearrangement uses TRBV5-4 and TRBJ2-1; 8 positions agree with TRBD2. CDR1 and CDR2 from the germline V gene are SGHNT and YYREEE (reference sequence). With 3 bases clipped from V and 7 bases from J, the junction kept 12 bases outside the gene matches. CDR3 length: 16 residues. CDR3 amino acids: CASSSLGGGRTNEQFF. In DNA form, the CDR3 reads TGTGCCAGCAGCTCCCTCGGGGGCGGGAGGACGAATGAGCAGTTCTTC.

The chain uses TRBV12-5 and TRBJ1-1; 8 bases line up with TRBD1. The CDR3 covers 13 residues. The junction had 6 bases not matched to a gene; V was cut back by 3 bases and J by 9 bases. Per germline, CDR1 LGHNT and CDR2 FRNRAP. This chain's CDR3 is CASGFGQGSKAFF. In DNA, the CDR3 is TGTGCTAGTGGTTTCGGACAGGGCTCAAAAGCTTTCTTT.

The chain joins TRBV19 to TRBJ2-1, with 13 bases that match TRBD2. V gave up 3 bases and J gave up 6 bases; unmatched junction bases: 5. The CDR3 is 16 residues long. Germline V gene sequence: CDR1 LNHDA, CDR2 SQIVND (reference sequence). CDR3 DNA: TGTGCCAGTAGTATGCCCGGACTAGCGGGAGTCAATGAGCAGTTCTTC. It translates to CASSMPGLAGVNEQFF. Variable domain in full (rest from reference TRBV19 and TRBJ2-1): DGGITQSPKYLFRKEGQNVTLSCEQNLNHDAMYWYRQDPGQGLRLIYYSQIVNDFQKGDIAEGYSVSREKKESFPLTVTSAQKNPTAFYLCASSMPGLAGVNEQFFGPGTRLTVL.

This chain links TRBV10-3 with TRBJ2-7; TRBD1 is a possible D gene (6 bases). Between the trimmed V and J ends, which lost 10 bases and 3 bases, there was a span of 10 bases. The length of the CDR3 is 11 residues. Germline V gene lookup returns CDR1 ENHRY and CDR2 SYGVKD. The CDR3 region is CATRDNYEQYF. The CDR3 region has the DNA TGTGCCACACGGGACAACTACGAGCAGTACTTC.

V is TRBV19 and J is TRBJ2-2; D could derive from TRBD1 or TRBD2 (5 bases each). The V end was cut by 5 bases, the J end by 6 bases, with 16 bases between. Germline V gene sequence: CDR1 LNHDA, CDR2 SQIVND (reference sequence). This CDR3 comprises 15 residues. Here the CDR3 DNA reads TGTGCCAGTAGTCTTCCCGGGACGGAGGCCGGGGAGCTGTTTTTT. Translated, it gives CASSLPGTEAGELFF.

The chain is built from TRBV15 and TRBJ2-1; D perhaps matches TRBD2 (6 bases). Trimming removed 3 bases from V and 0 bases from J, with 12 bases in between. Germline-derived CDR1 and CDR2 are LNHNV and YYDKDF (reference sequence). The CDR3 runs to 16 residues. The chain's CDR3 is CATSRRGSRSYNEQFF. CDR3 bases: TGTGCCACCAGCAGGCGGGGCTCCCGCTCCTACAATGAGCAGTTCTTC.

This rearrangement joins TRBV19 to TRBJ1-1, with D possibly being TRBD1 (5 bases). This CDR3 has 13 residues. Deletions cut 6 bases from V and 6 bases from J, with 14 bases between. Germline CDR1 reads LNHDA; CDR2 reads SQIVND (reference sequence). CDR3 protein: CASRLAGGSEAFF. The CDR3 coding sequence is TGTGCCAGTAGGCTAGCCGGGGGATCTGAAGCTTTCTTT.

In this sample, this clone turned up once. The chain carries TRBV28 and TRBJ2-3; 12 bases match TRBD2. Germline lookup yields CDR1 MDHEN and CDR2 SYDVKM. V lost 6 bases and J lost 6; bases outside the gene matches: 13. CDR3 size: 17 residues. The CDR3 reads CASRATGTSGFRDTQYF. CDR3 DNA sequence: TGTGCCAGCAGGGCAACCGGGACTAGCGGGTTCCGGGATACGCAGTATTTT.

The chain uses TRBV18 and TRBJ2-5, with a weak D call TRBD1 (5 bases). The ends were cut back, 1 base at V and 5 bases at J, with 14 bases in the middle. The CDR3 contains 15 residues. CDR1 and CDR2 (germline): KGHSH, LQKENI. CDR3 coding DNA: TGTGCCAGCTCACCACGCCAGGGTCAACGGGAGACCCAGTACTTC. It codes for CASSPRQGQRETQYF.

This clone turned up a few times. The CDR3 sequence is CASSAGGQTGELFF. Here the CDR3 DNA reads TGCGCCAGCTCCGCAGGGGGCCAGACCGGGGAGCTGTTTTTT. The chain carries TRBV5-1 and TRBJ2-2; TRBD1 matches at 8 bases. Unmatched junction bases numbered 7, after V lost 7 bases and J lost 5 bases. The CDR3 is 14 amino acids. From germline, CDR1 is SGHRS and CDR2 YFSETQ.

The chain recombines TRBV2 with TRBJ2-7; TRBD1 aligns across 9 bases. Germline loops: CDR1 SNHLY, CDR2 FYNNEI. The CDR3 length is 13 residues. J lost 3 bases, V lost 8 bases, and 5 bases had no gene match. CDR3 region: CASGGGQGYEQYF. CDR3 in DNA: TGTGCCAGCGGGGGGGGACAGGGCTACGAGCAGTACTTC.

The chain recombines TRBV2 with TRBJ2-7; the match to TRBD2 covers 9 bases. The germline gives CDR1 SNHLY, CDR2 FYNNEI. The trim removed 8 bases at V and 6 bases at J, leaving 26 bases unmatched. This CDR3 comprises 19 residues. The CDR3 protein is CASAREAAGGPQPRGEQYF. For the CDR3, the DNA is TGTGCCAGCGCGCGCGAAGCAGCGGGAGGACCCCAACCCCGTGGCGAGCAGTACTTC.

The CDR3 reads CASSAHRDRGNYGYTF. The CDR3 nucleotides read TGTGCCAGCAGCGCCCACAGAGATCGGGGAAACTATGGCTACACCTTC. This chain connects TRBV9 to TRBJ1-2; D gene unclear. The CDR3 is made up of 16 amino acids. V was clipped by 3 bases and J by 2 bases, with 17 bases between them. Germline CDR1 SGDLS, CDR2 YYNGEE.

This rearrangement joins TRBV4-3 to TRBJ2-2; 10 bases match TRBD2. V lost 2 bases to trimming and J lost 6 bases; unmatched junction nucleotides: 3. This CDR3 is built from 15 residues. Germline loops: CDR1 LGHNA, CDR2 YSLEER. This CDR3 is CASSQFTSGAGELFF. The CDR3 bases are TGCGCCAGCAGCCAATTTACTAGCGGGGCCGGGGAGCTGTTTTTT.

A remark on this clone: The junction differs from germline at one of its ends, possibly a read error. V is TRBV7-3 and J is TRBJ2-7; the D is unclear. The CDR3 is made up of 11 amino acids. In germline, CDR1 is SGHTA, CDR2 FQGTGA. CDR3 DNA: TGTGCCAGCAGCCTTCAGGCTTCTCAACACTTC. Translation: CASSLQASQHF.